The 32 T cell receptor beta chains below were found in one sample sequenced in a study of T cell clones after liver transplantation. The method was immunoSEQ multiplex PCR; TCRdb's version includes in-frame clones alone and lacks a portion of them. There are roughly 120,000 clones in the sample; about nine tenths occur only once, and 0.65% to 0.95% lies in the top ten. The sequenced sample was CD4+ T cells from blood, obtained 12 months after liver transplant. Receptor source: a human patient who received a liver transplant. Some T cells may be graft donor cells.

This sequence joins TRBV9 and TRBJ2-1; 7 bases line up with TRBD2. CDR3 length: 15 residues. With 0 bases clipped from V and 1 base from J, the junction kept 1 base outside the gene matches. Looked up from germline, CDR1 is SGDLS and CDR2 is YYNGEE. This chain's CDR3 is CASSVGGGSYNEQFF. In nucleotides, the CDR3 is TGTGCCAGCAGCGTAGGGGGAGGGTCCTACAATGAGCAGTTCTTC.

The rearrangement joins TRBV4-2 to TRBJ2-7, with 10 positions matching TRBD1. J was trimmed by 3 bases and V by 5 bases; bases with no gene match: 4. Germline V gene data show CDR1 as LGHNA and CDR2 as YNFKEQ. This CDR3 has 14 amino acids. The CDR3 region is CASSGTGEDYEQYF. In DNA, the CDR3 is TGTGCCAGCAGCGGGACAGGGGAGGACTACGAGCAGTACTTC.

This chain connects TRBV11-2 to TRBJ2-7; D remains unclear. In germline, CDR1 is SGHAT, CDR2 FQNNGV. The length of the CDR3 is 13 residues. Between the trimmed V and J ends, which lost 5 bases and 5 bases, there was a span of 13 bases. The CDR3 nucleotides read TGTGCCAGCAGCCCCAAACTCGCCCACGAGCAGTACTTC. Translated, it gives CASSPKLAHEQYF. Full variable domain (outside the CDR3, taken from reference TRBV11-2 and TRBJ2-7): EAGVAQSPRYKIIEKRQSVAFWCNPISGHATLYWYQQILGQGPKLLIQFQNNGVVDDSQLPKDRFSAERLKGVDSTLKIQPAKLEDSAVYLCASSPKLAHEQYFGPGTRLTVT.

The chain joins TRBV5-1 to TRBJ1-1, with D maybe TRBD1 (5 bases). Germline V gene lookup returns CDR1 SGHRS and CDR2 YFSETQ. The CDR3 totals 15 residues. The germline V and J ends were trimmed by 4 bases and 0 bases, with 13 bases remaining between them. CDR3 coding DNA: TGCGCCAGCAGCCCGGGGGGTCGGGTGAACACTGAAGCTTTCTTT. The encoded protein is CASSPGGRVNTEAFF.

In its sample, this clone was seen once. The rearrangement uses TRBV5-1 and TRBJ2-3, with D perhaps assigned TRBD1 or TRBD2 (6 bases each). V dropped 4 bases and J dropped 4 bases, with 22 bases sitting between them. Germline V lookup: CDR1 SGHRS, CDR2 YFSETQ. The CDR3 extends over 17 amino acids. This chain's CDR3 is CASSRSGGTGASDTQYF. CDR3 in DNA: TGCGCCAGCAGCCGGAGTGGTGGGACGGGGGCTTCAGATACGCAGTATTTT.

This rearrangement joins TRBV11-3 to TRBJ2-1, with TRBD2 matching 8 bases. This CDR3 spans 14 amino acids. CDR1 and CDR2 (germline): SGHNT, YENEEA. V lost 4 bases to trimming and J lost 7 bases; unmatched junction nucleotides: 6. CDR3 residues: CASSSGLAWNEQFF. CDR3 DNA: TGTGCCAGCAGCTCCGGACTAGCTTGGAATGAGCAGTTCTTC.

The J gene is TRBJ2-5, the V gene TRBV11-3, with TRBD1 matching 9 bases. This CDR3 has 17 residues. Germline CDR1 is SGHNT and CDR2 is YENEEA. Unmatched junction bases numbered 12, after V lost 3 bases and J lost 4 bases. The CDR3 region has the DNA TGTGCCAGCAGCTTTACGCGCGCCCCGGACAGGGGAGAGACCCAGTACTTC. This sequence encodes CASSFTRAPDRGETQYF.

V usage is TRBV5-1 and J usage is TRBJ2-1; D may be TRBD1 or TRBD2 (6 bases each). The germline CDR1 and CDR2 sequences are SGHRS and YFSETQ. V was trimmed by 3 bases and J by 4 bases, leaving 17 bases between them. The CDR3 is made up of 16 amino acids. The chain's CDR3 is CASSSGGGVIYNEQFF. In nucleotides, the CDR3 is TGCGCCAGCAGCTCTGGGGGCGGGGTTATATACAATGAGCAGTTCTTC.

This chain links TRBV7-9 with TRBJ2-2, with 11 bases matching TRBD2. The CDR3 spans 18 residues. Per germline, CDR1 SEHNR and CDR2 FQNEAQ (reference sequence). The V and J ends lost 3 bases and 5 bases, in that order; junction bases with no gene match: 11. The CDR3 region has the DNA TGTGCCAGCAGCTTTGGGACTAGCGGAACACTACGGACCGGGGAGCTGTTTTTT. Residues: CASSFGTSGTLRTGELFF.

The sample holds one count of this clone. V usage is TRBV5-6 and J usage is TRBJ1-3, with a weak D call TRBD1 (5 bases). Trimming removed 4 bases from V and 0 bases from J, with 11 bases in between. The CDR3 totals 15 residues. The germline gives CDR1 SGHDT, CDR2 YYEEEE. In DNA, the CDR3 is TGTGCCAGCAGCCTACAGGTCCTCTCTGGAAACACCATATATTTT. The encoded protein is CASSLQVLSGNTIYF.

The chain uses TRBV5-6 and TRBJ2-2, with 11 bases lining up with TRBD2. The V gene end was trimmed by 3 bases and the J gene end by 4 bases; junction bases not matched to a gene: 5. The germline gives CDR1 SGHDT, CDR2 YYEEEE. This CDR3 is 16 amino acids long. The CDR3 nucleotides are TGTGCCAGCAGCTACTCCGGGACTAGCGGCACCGGGGAGCTGTTTTTT. Its protein is CASSYSGTSGTGELFF. Combining the CDR3 with reference TRBV5-6 and TRBJ2-2 gives the whole variable domain DAGVTQSPTHLIKTRGQQVTLRCSPKSGHDTVSWYQQALGQGPQFIFQYYEEEERQRGNFPDRFSGHQFPNYSSELNVNALLLGDSALYLCASSYSGTSGTGELFFGEGSRLTVL.

The chain employs TRBV6-6 and TRBJ2-1; a possible D gene is TRBD2 (6 bases). V lost 5 bases and J lost 0, with 8 bases in between. This CDR3 is 14 amino acids long. Looked up from germline, CDR1 is MNHNY and CDR2 is SVGAGI (reference sequence). CDR3 loop: CASSLGGSYNEQFF. The CDR3 DNA reads TGTGCCAGCAGTCTGGGGGGCTCCTACAATGAGCAGTTCTTC.

The V call is TRBV12-5, the J call TRBJ2-7; 7 nucleotides agree with TRBD1. The CDR3 runs 17 residues. The germline gives CDR1 LGHNT, CDR2 FRNRAP. V shed 6 bases, J shed 0 bases, and the junction held 14 bases outside the gene matches. DNA of the CDR3: TGTGCTAGTGGCCGCACAGGGGAAGCACAGCGCTCCTACGAGCAGTACTTC. It is translated as CASGRTGEAQRSYEQYF.

The J gene is TRBJ1-2, the V gene TRBV18; D is perhaps TRBD1 (5 bases). From germline, CDR1 is KGHSH and CDR2 LQKENI. The CDR3 runs to 13 residues. With 3 bases removed from V and 5 bases from J, the gap between germline ends came to 10 bases. CDR3 protein: CASSPERTYGYTF. As DNA, the CDR3 is TGTGCCAGCTCACCCGAGCGGACATATGGCTACACCTTC.

The chain recombines TRBV18 with TRBJ2-7, with D uncertain. CDR1 is KGHSH and CDR2 is LQKENI in the germline V gene. The CDR3 covers 14 residues. Trimming left V 0 bases short and J 2 bases short, with 8 bases between. The CDR3 spells CASSPPTDTYEQYF. The CDR3 coding sequence is TGTGCCAGCTCACCACCGACGGATACCTACGAGCAGTACTTC.

This chain connects TRBV5-8 to TRBJ2-7; 11 bases map to TRBD2. The CDR3 covers 15 residues. The trim removed 0 bases at V and 4 bases at J, leaving 3 bases unmatched. Germline V gene sequence: CDR1 SGHTS, CDR2 YDEGEE. The CDR3 sequence: CASSLELAGGYEQYF. In DNA, the CDR3 is TGTGCCAGCAGCTTGGAATTAGCGGGAGGGTACGAGCAGTACTTC.

The J gene is TRBJ2-2, the V gene TRBV28; TRBD1 matches at 9 bases. This CDR3 has 16 amino acids. Germline CDR1 reads MDHEN; CDR2 reads SYDVKM. The V and J ends lost 7 bases and 3 bases, in that order; junction bases with no gene match: 9. CDR3 sequence reads: CASTRSGQGDTGELFF. CDR3 bases: TGTGCCAGCACAAGATCGGGACAGGGAGACACCGGGGAGCTGTTTTTT.

The rearrangement uses TRBV5-4 and TRBJ2-7; TRBD1 agrees at 8 bases. This CDR3 region has 15 residues. The V segment lost 4 bases and the J segment 0 bases; nucleotides outside the gene matches: 6. Germline V gene lookup returns CDR1 SGHNT and CDR2 YYREEE (reference sequence). The CDR3 reads CASSKGQVNSYEQYF. Written as DNA, the CDR3 is TGTGCCAGCAGCAAGGGACAGGTCAACTCCTACGAGCAGTACTTC.

The chain has TRBV4-3 and TRBJ1-2; no definite D call. The length of the CDR3 is 15 residues. The V and J ends lost 0 bases and 1 base respectively, with 9 bases between them. From germline, CDR1 is LGHNA and CDR2 YSLEER. CDR3 DNA: TGCGCCAGCAGCCAAGATCAAGAGTTTAACTATGGCTACACCTTC. Residues: CASSQDQEFNYGYTF.

The chain couples TRBV5-1 to TRBJ2-1; 14 bases match TRBD2. With 0 bases clipped from V and 8 bases from J, the junction kept 19 bases outside the gene matches. Germline V gene lookup returns CDR1 SGHRS and CDR2 YFSETQ. CDR3 length: 21 residues. This CDR3 reads CASSLGDRTSGLAGGRHEQFF. Here the CDR3 DNA reads TGCGCCAGCAGCTTGGGGGACAGGACTTCAGGACTAGCGGGAGGTAGGCATGAGCAGTTCTTC. Full variable domain (missing parts from reference TRBV5-1 and TRBJ2-1): KAGVTQTPRYLIKTRGQQVTLSCSPISGHRSVSWYQQTPGQGLQFLFEYFSETQRNKGNFPGRFSGRQFSNSRSEMNVSTLELGDSALYLCASSLGDRTSGLAGGRHEQFFGPGTRLTVL.

CDR3 sequence: CASSTGPGANVLTF. The CDR3 region has the DNA TGTGCCAGCAGCACAGGGCCTGGGGCCAACGTCCTGACTTTC. The J gene is TRBJ2-6, the V gene TRBV11-2; D possibly corresponds to TRBD1 (6 bases). Germline V gives CDR1 SGHAT, CDR2 FQNNGV. This CDR3 contains 14 residues. Between the trimmed V and J ends, which lost 5 bases and 2 bases, there was a span of 7 bases.

J is TRBJ2-7 and V is TRBV29-1, with D uncertain. Trimming left V 6 bases short and J 7 bases short, with 16 bases between. In germline, CDR1 is SQVTM, CDR2 ANQGSEA. This CDR3 contains 12 residues. The CDR3 loop is CSVGHQVAEQYF. In nucleotides, the CDR3 is TGCAGCGTGGGCCATCAAGTCGCGGAGCAGTACTTC.

This clone was counted only a few times. V and J are TRBV11-2 and TRBJ2-7; 8 bases are shared with TRBD2. Germline CDR1 is SGHAT and CDR2 is FQNNGV. The CDR3 contains 16 residues. The ends lost 5 bases at V and 2 bases at J; junction bases unmatched: 11. Here the CDR3 DNA reads TGTGCCAGCAGCCCAATCCGTCGGGAGGGTCCCTACGAGCAGTACTTC. It yields the protein CASSPIRREGPYEQYF. Full variable domain (remainder filled in from reference TRBV11-2 and TRBJ2-7): EAGVAQSPRYKIIEKRQSVAFWCNPISGHATLYWYQQILGQGPKLLIQFQNNGVVDDSQLPKDRFSAERLKGVDSTLKIQPAKLEDSAVYLCASSPIRREGPYEQYFGPGTRLTVT.

V usage is TRBV9 and J usage is TRBJ2-2; 11 nucleotides match TRBD2. Losses at the gene ends were 0 bases for V and 4 bases for J; bases not matched to a gene: 11. The length of the CDR3 is 19 residues. CDR1 and CDR2 from the germline V gene are SGDLS and YYNGEE. The CDR3 nucleotides read TGTGCCAGCAGCGTAGCTGGGACTAGCGGATCGCTCGGCACCGGGGAGCTGTTTTTT. The encoded protein is CASSVAGTSGSLGTGELFF.

The CDR3 here is CASSVLQGSYGYTF. CDR3 nucleotides: TGTGCCAGCAGTGTTCTCCAGGGTTCCTATGGCTACACCTTC. This chain connects TRBV2 to TRBJ1-2; D may be TRBD1 (5 bases). V lost 4 bases, J lost 4 bases, and 13 bases lay in between. The CDR3 contains 14 residues. Germline-derived CDR1 and CDR2 are SNHLY and FYNNEI.

V and J are TRBV11-2 and TRBJ2-5, with 14 nucleotides matching TRBD2. The CDR3 contains 17 residues. Germline V gene data show CDR1 as SGHAT and CDR2 as FQNNGV. The junction had 4 bases not matched to a gene; V was cut back by 3 bases and J by 1 base. CDR3 in DNA: TGTGCCAGCAGCTTGCGACTAGCGGGAGGGTCCCAAGAGACCCAGTACTTC. Translated, it gives CASSLRLAGGSQETQYF.

V is TRBV5-4 and J is TRBJ2-5, with D perhaps matching TRBD2 (5 bases). This CDR3 comprises 14 residues. Deletions cut 2 bases from V and 2 bases from J, with 10 bases between. From germline, CDR1 is SGHNT and CDR2 YYREEE (reference sequence). The CDR3 spells CASSFRRRQETQYF. The CDR3 nucleotides are TGTGCCAGCAGCTTCCGGAGGAGGCAAGAGACCCAGTACTTC. The variable domain in full, with the rest retrieved from reference TRBV5-4 and TRBJ2-5, is ETGVTQSPTHLIKTRGQQVTLRCSSQSGHNTVSWYQQALGQGPQFIFQYYREEENGRGNFPPRFSGLQFPNYSSELNVNALELDDSALYLCASSFRRRQETQYFGPGTRLLVL.

The chain joins TRBV6-5 to TRBJ1-5; D is undetermined. Germline values: CDR1 MNHEY, CDR2 SVGAGI. Trimming pared 2 bases from V and 6 bases from J, leaving 11 bases between. The CDR3 consists of 14 residues. The CDR3: CASSYGRSVQPQHF. The CDR3 nucleotides are TGTGCCAGCAGTTACGGACGGAGCGTTCAGCCCCAGCATTTT.

This clone was counted a single time. In nucleotides, the CDR3 is TGTGCCAGCAGCTTAAGCCCAGGGGGGATCACCGGGGAGCTGTTTTTT. This translates into CASSLSPGGITGELFF. The rearrangement links TRBV7-3 to TRBJ2-2; TRBD1 might be the D (7 bases). This CDR3 region has 16 residues. Germline V lookup: CDR1 SGHTA, CDR2 FQGTGA. Trimming took 1 base from V and 4 from J, leaving 13 bases between them.

The chain is built from TRBV28 and TRBJ2-2; D is uncertain. With 6 bases removed from V and 7 bases from J, the gap between germline ends came to 9 bases. The CDR3 totals 12 residues. Per germline, CDR1 MDHEN and CDR2 SYDVKM. CDR3 coding DNA: TGTGCCAGCAGGAATCCAGGCGGGGAGCTGTTTTTT. This sequence encodes CASRNPGGELFF.

The chain employs TRBV27 and TRBJ2-7; 9 positions match TRBD2. The germline V gene has CDR1 MNHEY and CDR2 SMNVEV (reference sequence). The junction had 3 bases not matched to a gene; V was cut back by 1 base and J by 2 bases. The CDR3 is 15 amino acids. CDR3 loop: CASSLLAGGPYEQYF. The CDR3 coding sequence is TGTGCCAGCAGTTTATTGGCGGGAGGGCCCTACGAGCAGTACTTC.

The rearrangement links TRBV28 to TRBJ2-7; weak D call: TRBD2 (6 bases). Trimming took 4 bases from V and 9 from J, leaving 19 bases between them. The germline V gene has CDR1 MDHEN and CDR2 SYDVKM. This CDR3 is 14 amino acids long. The CDR3 DNA reads TGTGCCAGCAGTTCCCCGGGGGAGGTAAGGGTGCAGTACTTC. Translating gives CASSSPGEVRVQYF.